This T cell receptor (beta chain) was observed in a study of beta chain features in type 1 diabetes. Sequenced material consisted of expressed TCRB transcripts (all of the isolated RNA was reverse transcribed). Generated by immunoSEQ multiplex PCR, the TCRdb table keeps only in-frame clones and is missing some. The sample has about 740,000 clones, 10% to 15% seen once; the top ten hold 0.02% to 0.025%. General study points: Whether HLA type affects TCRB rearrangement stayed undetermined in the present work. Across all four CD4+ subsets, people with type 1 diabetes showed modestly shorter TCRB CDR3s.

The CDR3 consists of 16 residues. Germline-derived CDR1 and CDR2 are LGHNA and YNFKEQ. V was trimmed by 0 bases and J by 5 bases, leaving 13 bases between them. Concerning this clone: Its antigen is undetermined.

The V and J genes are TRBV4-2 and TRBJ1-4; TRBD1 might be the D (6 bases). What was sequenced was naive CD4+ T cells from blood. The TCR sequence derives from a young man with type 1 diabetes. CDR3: CASSQEWGHLNEKLFF. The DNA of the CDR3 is TGTGCCAGCAGCCAAGAATGGGGACACTTGAATGAAAAACTGTTTTTT.